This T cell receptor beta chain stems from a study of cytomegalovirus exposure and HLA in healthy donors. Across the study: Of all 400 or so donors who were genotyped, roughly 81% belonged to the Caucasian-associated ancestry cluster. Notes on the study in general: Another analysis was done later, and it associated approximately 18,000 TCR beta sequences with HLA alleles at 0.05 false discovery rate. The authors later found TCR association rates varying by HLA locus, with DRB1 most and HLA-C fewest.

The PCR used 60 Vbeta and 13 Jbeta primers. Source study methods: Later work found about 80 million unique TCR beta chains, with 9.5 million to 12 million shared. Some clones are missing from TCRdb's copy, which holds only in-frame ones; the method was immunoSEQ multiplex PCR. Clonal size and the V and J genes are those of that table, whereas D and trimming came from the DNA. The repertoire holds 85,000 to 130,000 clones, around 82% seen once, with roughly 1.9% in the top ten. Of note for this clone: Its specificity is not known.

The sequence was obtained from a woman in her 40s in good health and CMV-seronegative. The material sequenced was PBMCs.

The chain's CDR3 is CASSPPGAREKLFF. CDR3 bases: TGTGCCAGCAGTCCCCCGGGAGCGCGGGAAAAACTGTTTTTT. This rearrangement joins TRBV27 to TRBJ1-4, with unresolved D. Germline lookup yields CDR1 MNHEY and CDR2 SMNVEV (reference sequence). Trimming took off 5 bases at V and 8 bases at J, with 15 bases between the two ends. The length of the CDR3 is 14 residues.